This T cell receptor (beta chain) was documented in a study of CD8+CD57+ T cells in acquired aplastic anemia. General study findings and limits: Shared by patients and controls, roughly 28 CD8+ CDR3s were abundant in patients. Patients and controls had CD8+ Simpson's diversity values that were not significantly distinct.

This clonotype was counted at least ten times. The antigen is undetermined. Genomic DNA acted as the template from which TCR beta VDJ combination and CDR3 sequence profiling were carried out. TCRdb called the reads again in MiXCR, with one record for every CDR3 protein. Among roughly 130,000 distinct CDR3 sequences listed, 48% were seen once. V trimming: 1 base; J trimming: 5 bases; junction bases outside the gene matches: 7. The CDR3 runs to 15 residues. Per the germline V gene, CDR1 is SGHVS and CDR2 is FNYEAQ. The chain carries TRBV7-6 and TRBJ2-5; 7 bases match TRBD1. The TCR comes from a human donor in good health, serving as a control. Input material: sorted CD4+, CD8+, or CD8+CD57+ T cells (not recorded which) from PBMCs. CDR3 nucleotide sequence: TGTGCCAGCAGCTTAGGACCGACAGGGAAGGAGACCCAGTACTTC. Translated, it gives CASSLGPTGKETQYF.